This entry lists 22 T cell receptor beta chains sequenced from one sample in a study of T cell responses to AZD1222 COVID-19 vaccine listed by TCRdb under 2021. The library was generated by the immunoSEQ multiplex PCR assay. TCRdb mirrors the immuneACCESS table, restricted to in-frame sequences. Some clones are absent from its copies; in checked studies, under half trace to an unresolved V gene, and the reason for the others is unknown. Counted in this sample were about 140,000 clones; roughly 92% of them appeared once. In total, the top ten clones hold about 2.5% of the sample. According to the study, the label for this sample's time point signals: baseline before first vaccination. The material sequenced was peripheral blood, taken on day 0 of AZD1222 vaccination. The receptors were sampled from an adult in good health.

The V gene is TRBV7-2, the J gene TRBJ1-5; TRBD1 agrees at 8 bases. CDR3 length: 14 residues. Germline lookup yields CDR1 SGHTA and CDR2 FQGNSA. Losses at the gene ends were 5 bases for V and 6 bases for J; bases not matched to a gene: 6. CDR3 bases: TGTGCCAGCAGCCCCCGGACAGGGAGTCAGCCCCAGCATTTT. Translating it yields CASSPRTGSQPQHF.

DNA for the CDR3: TGTGCCAGCAGCGCCCAGACAGGGTCAGAGACCCAGTACTTC. Amino acid sequence: CASSAQTGSETQYF. The rearrangement links TRBV4-2 to TRBJ2-5; 7 positions agree with TRBD1. V was pared by 5 bases and J by 4 bases, with 7 bases of the junction left unmatched. The CDR3 has 14 residues. Per the germline V gene, CDR1 is LGHNA and CDR2 is YNFKEQ.

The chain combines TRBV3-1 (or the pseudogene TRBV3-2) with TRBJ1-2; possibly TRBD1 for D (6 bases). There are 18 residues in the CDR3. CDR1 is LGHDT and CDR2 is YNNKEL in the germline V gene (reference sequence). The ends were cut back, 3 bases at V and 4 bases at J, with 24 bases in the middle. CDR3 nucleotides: TGTGCCAGCAGCCAGCTTCAAGTGGGGGGGGCCGTGGTCTATGGCTACACCTTC. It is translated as CASSQLQVGGAVVYGYTF.

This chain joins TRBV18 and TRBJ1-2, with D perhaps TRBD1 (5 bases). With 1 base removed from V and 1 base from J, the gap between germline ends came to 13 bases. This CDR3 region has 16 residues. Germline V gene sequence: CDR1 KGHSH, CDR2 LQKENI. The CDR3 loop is CASSPLKGSYNYGYTF. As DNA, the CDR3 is TGTGCCAGCTCACCACTTAAGGGGAGTTATAACTATGGCTACACCTTC.

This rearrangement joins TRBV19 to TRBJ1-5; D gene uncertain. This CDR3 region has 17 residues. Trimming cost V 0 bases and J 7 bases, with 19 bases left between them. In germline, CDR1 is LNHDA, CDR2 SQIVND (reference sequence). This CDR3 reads CASSIEDRFRSDQPQHF. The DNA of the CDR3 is TGTGCCAGTAGTATAGAAGATCGGTTTCGGTCGGACCAGCCCCAGCATTTT.

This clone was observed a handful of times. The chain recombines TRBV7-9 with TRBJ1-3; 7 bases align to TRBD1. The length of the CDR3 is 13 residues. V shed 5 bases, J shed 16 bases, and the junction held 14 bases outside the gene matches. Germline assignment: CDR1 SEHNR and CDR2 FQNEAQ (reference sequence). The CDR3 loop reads CASSADTPGQSYF. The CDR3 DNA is TGTGCCAGCAGCGCCGATACTCCGGGACAGTCCTATTTT. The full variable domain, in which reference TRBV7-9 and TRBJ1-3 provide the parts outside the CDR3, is DTGVSQNPRHKITKRGQNVTFRCDPISEHNRLYWYRQTLGQGPEFLTYFQNEAQLEKSRLLSDRFSAERPKGSFSTLEIQRTEQGDSAMYLCASSADTPGQSYFGEGSWLTVV.

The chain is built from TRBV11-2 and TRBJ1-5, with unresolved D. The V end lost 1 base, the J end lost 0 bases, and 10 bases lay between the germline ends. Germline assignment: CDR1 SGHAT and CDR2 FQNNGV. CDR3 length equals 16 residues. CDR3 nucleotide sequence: TGTGCCAGCAGCTTAGGAGGAGGTTATAGCAATCAGCCCCAGCATTTT. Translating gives CASSLGGGYSNQPQHF. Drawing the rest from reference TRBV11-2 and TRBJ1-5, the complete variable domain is EAGVAQSPRYKIIEKRQSVAFWCNPISGHATLYWYQQILGQGPKLLIQFQNNGVVDDSQLPKDRFSAERLKGVDSTLKIQPAKLEDSAVYLCASSLGGGYSNQPQHFGDGTRLSIL.

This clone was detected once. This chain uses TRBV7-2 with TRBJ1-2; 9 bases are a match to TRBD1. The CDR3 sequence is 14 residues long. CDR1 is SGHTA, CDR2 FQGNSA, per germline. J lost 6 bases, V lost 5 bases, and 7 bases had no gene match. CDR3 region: CASSLTGTGHGYTF. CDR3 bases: TGTGCCAGCAGCCTTACCGGGACAGGGCATGGCTACACCTTC.

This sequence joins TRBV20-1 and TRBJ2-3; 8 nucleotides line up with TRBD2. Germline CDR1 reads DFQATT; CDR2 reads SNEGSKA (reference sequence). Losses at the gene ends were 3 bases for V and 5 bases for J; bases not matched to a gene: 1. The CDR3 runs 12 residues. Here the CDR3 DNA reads TGCAGTGCTAGTAGCGGGGAAGATACGCAGTATTTT. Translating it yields CSASSGEDTQYF.

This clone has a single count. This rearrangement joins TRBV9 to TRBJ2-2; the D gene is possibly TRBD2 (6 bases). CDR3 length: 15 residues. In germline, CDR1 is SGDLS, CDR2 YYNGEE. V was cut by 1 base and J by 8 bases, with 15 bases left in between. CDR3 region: CASSVYPAGSGELFF. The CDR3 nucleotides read TGTGCCAGCAGCGTATACCCAGCGGGTTCAGGGGAGCTGTTTTTT. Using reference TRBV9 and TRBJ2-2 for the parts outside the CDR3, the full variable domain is DSGVTQTPKHLITATGQRVTLRCSPRSGDLSVYWYQQSLDQGLQFLIQYYNGEERAKGNILERFSAQQFPDLHSELNLSSLELGDSALYFCASSVYPAGSGELFFGEGSRLTVL.

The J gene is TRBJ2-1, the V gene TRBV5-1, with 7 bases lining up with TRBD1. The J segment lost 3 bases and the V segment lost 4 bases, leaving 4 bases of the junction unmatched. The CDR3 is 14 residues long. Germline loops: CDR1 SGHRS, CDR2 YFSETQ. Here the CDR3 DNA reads TGCGCCAGCAGCCTCGGACAGGTCTACAATGAGCAGTTCTTC. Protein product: CASSLGQVYNEQFF.

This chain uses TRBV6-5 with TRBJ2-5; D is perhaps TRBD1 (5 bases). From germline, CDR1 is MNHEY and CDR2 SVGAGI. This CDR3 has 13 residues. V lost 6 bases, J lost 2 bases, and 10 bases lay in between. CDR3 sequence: CASRKTDQETQYF. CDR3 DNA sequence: TGTGCCAGCAGGAAGACAGATCAAGAGACCCAGTACTTC.

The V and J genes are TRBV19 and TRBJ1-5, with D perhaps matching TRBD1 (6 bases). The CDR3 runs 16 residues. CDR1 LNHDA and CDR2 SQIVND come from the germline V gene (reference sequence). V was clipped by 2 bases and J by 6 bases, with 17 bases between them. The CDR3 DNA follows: TGTGCCAGTAGTATAAGGGGGTCAGGGGTAGTTCAGCCCCAGCATTTT. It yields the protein CASSIRGSGVVQPQHF. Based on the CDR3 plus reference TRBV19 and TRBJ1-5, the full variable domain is DGGITQSPKYLFRKEGQNVTLSCEQNLNHDAMYWYRQDPGQGLRLIYYSQIVNDFQKGDIAEGYSVSREKKESFPLTVTSAQKNPTAFYLCASSIRGSGVVQPQHFGDGTRLSIL.

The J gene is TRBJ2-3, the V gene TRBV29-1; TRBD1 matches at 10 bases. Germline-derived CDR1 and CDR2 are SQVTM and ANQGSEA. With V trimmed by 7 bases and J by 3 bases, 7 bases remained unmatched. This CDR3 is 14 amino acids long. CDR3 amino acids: CSGRQGARTDTQYF. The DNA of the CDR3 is TGCAGCGGCCGACAGGGGGCACGGACAGATACGCAGTATTTT.

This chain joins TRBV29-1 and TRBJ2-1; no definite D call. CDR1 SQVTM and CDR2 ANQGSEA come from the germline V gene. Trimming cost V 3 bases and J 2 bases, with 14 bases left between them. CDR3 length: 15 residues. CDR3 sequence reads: CSVDFSSGAYNEQFF. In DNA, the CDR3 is TGCAGCGTTGACTTTAGTTCAGGCGCCTACAATGAGCAGTTCTTC.

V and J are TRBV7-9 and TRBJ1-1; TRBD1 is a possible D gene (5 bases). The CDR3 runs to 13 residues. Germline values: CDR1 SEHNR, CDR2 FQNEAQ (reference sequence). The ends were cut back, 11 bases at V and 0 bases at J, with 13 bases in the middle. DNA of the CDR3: TGTGCCGTAGTGGGGGAATTGAACACTGAAGCTTTCTTT. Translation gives CAVVGELNTEAFF.

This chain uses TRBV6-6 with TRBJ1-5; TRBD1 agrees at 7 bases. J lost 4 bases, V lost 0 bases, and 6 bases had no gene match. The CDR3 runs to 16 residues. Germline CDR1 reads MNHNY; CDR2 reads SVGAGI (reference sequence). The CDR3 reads CASSYSGQGENQPQHF. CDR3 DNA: TGTGCCAGCAGTTACTCGGGCCAGGGGGAAAATCAGCCCCAGCATTTT.

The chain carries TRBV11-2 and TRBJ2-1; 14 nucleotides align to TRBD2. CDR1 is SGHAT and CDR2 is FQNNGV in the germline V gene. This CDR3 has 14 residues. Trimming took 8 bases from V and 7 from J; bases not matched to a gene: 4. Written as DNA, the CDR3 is TGTGCCAGCGCCGGACTAGCGGGAGGTAATGAGCAGTTCTTC. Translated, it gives CASAGLAGGNEQFF.

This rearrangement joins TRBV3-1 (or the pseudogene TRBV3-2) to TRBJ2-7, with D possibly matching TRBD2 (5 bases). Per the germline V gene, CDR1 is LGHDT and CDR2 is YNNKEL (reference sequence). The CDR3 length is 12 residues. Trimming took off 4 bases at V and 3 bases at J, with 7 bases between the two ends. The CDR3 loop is CASSLGLYEQYF. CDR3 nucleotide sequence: TGTGCCAGCAGCCTCGGACTCTACGAGCAGTACTTC.

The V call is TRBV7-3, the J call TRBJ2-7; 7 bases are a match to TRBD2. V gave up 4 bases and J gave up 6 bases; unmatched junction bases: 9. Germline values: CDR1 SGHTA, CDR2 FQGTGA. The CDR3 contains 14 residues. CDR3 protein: CASSSQAGGGEQYF. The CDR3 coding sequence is TGTGCCAGCAGCTCGCAGGCTGGCGGGGGCGAGCAGTACTTC.

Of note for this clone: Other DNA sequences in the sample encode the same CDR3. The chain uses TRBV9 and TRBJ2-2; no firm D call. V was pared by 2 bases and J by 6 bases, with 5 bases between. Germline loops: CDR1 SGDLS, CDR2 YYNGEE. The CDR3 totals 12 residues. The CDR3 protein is CASSVWAGELFF. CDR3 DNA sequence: TGTGCCAGCAGCGTTTGGGCCGGGGAGCTGTTTTTT.

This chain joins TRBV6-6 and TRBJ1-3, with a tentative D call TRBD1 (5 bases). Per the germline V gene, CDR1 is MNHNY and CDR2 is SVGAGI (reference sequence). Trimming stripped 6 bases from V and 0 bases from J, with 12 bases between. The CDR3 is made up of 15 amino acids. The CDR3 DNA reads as TGTGCCAGCAGCCGGGACTTTAGCTCTGGAAACACCATATATTTT. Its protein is CASSRDFSSGNTIYF.